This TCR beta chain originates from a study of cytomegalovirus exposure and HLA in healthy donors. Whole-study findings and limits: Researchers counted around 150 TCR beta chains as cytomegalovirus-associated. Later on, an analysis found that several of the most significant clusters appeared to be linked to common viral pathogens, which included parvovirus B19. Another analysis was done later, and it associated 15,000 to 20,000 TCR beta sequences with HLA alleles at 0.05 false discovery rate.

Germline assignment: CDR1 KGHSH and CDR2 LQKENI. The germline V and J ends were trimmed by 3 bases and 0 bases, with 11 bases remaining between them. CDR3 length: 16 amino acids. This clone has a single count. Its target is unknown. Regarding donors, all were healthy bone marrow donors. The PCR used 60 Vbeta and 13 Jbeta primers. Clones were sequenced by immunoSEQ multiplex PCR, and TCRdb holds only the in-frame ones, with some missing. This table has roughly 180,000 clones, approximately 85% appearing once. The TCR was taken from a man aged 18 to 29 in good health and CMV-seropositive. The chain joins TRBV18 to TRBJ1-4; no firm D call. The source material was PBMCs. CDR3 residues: CASSPLGRATNEKLFF. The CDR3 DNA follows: TGTGCCAGCTCACCCCTCGGGAGAGCAACTAATGAAAAACTGTTTTTT.